This record covers a single TCR beta chain. Original processing methods: Researchers report that nucleated cell counts were estimated from reference gene primer amplification. Produced via immunoSEQ multiplex PCR; TCRdb's table is partial and in-frame only. That table supplies the V and J calls and clone size; D and trimming were determined from the DNA. The table records under 120,000 clones, 85% to 90% of them present only once. This specimen belongs to a study of blood T cell repertoires in COVID-19. Study-level background: Italy, Spain and the United States were the sources of the convalescent and acute COVID-19 samples. Sources were T cells, B-cell-depleted T cells, or PBMCs; the material itself was cDNA or gDNA.

This CDR3 comprises 13 residues. V lost 5 bases and J lost 5, with 12 bases in between. The germline gives CDR1 MNHEY, CDR2 SVGAGI. This sequence originates from a woman of 80 years or more with acute or convalescent COVID-19. This chain links TRBV6-5 with TRBJ1-2, with D hard to call. Material: peripheral blood. CDR3: CASSTRGPYGYTF. The DNA of the CDR3 is TGTGCCAGCAGTACTCGCGGGCCGTATGGCTACACCTTC.